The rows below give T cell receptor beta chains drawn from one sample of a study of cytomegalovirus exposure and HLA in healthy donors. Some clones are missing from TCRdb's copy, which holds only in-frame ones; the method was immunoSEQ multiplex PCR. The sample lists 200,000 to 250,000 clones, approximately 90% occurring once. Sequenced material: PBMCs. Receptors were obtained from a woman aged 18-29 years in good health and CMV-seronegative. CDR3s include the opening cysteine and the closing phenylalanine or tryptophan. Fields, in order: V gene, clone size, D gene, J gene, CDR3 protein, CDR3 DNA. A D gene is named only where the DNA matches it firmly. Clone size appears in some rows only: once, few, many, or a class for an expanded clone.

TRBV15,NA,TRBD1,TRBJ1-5,CATSGGQGWLQPQHF,TGTGCCACCAGCGGGGGACAGGGGTGGTTGCAGCCCCAGCATTTT
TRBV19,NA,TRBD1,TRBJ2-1,CASSQGGHNEQFF,TGTGCCAGTAGTCAAGGGGGCCATAATGAGCAGTTCTTC
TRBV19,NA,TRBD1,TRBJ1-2,CASRLLRDRPGYTF,TGTGCCAGTAGACTCCTCCGGGACAGGCCCGGCTACACCTTC
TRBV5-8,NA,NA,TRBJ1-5,CASSWGPPQHF,TGTGCCAGCAGCTGGGGCCCTCCCCAGCATTTT
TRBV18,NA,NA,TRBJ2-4,CASSPRGEGVKNIQYF,TGTGCCAGCTCACCACGGGGGGAAGGGGTCAAAAACATTCAGTACTTC
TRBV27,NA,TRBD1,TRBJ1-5,CASSPLTGTGWGQPQHF,TGTGCCAGCAGTCCCCTCACCGGGACAGGGTGGGGGCAGCCCCAGCATTTT
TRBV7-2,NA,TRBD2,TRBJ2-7,CASSRSGTPLEQYF,TGTGCCAGCAGCCGCAGCGGGACCCCTTTAGAGCAGTACTTC
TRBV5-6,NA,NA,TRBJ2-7,CASSYGGARSYEQYF,TGTGCCAGCAGCTACGGAGGGGCCCGCTCCTACGAGCAGTACTTC
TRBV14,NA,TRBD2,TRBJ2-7,CASSPRSGGPYEQYF,TGTGCCAGCAGCCCAAGATCGGGGGGGCCCTACGAGCAGTACTTC
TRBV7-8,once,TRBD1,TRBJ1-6,CASSAWTGGGINSPLHF,TGTGCCAGCAGCGCCTGGACAGGGGGCGGGATCAACTCACCCCTCCACTTT
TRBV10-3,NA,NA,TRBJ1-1,CAISEGPGGRRKTEAFF,TGTGCCATCAGTGAGGGACCGGGAGGGCGGAGGAAGACTGAAGCTTTCTTT
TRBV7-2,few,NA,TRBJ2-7,CASSPTRDNEQYF,TGTGCCAGCAGCCCAACGAGGGACAACGAGCAGTACTTC
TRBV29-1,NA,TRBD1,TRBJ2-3,CSDDRGTDTQYF,TGCAGCGATGACAGGGGAACAGATACGCAGTATTTT
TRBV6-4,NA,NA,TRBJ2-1,CASSRGLSSYNEQFF,TGTGCCAGCAGTCGGGGATTAAGCTCCTACAATGAGCAGTTCTTC
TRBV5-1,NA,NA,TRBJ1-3,CASSPDGSSGNTIYF,TGCGCCAGCAGCCCTGACGGGAGCTCTGGAAACACCATATATTTT
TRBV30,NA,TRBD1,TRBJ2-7,CARSRQGVYEQYF,TGTGCCCGAAGCCGACAGGGGGTCTACGAGCAGTACTTC
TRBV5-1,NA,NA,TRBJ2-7,CASSLQSPYEQYF,TGCGCCAGCAGCTTGCAGTCCCCCTACGAGCAGTACTTC
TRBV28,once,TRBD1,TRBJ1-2,CASTRDRGDYGYTF,TGTGCCAGCACGCGGGACAGGGGGGACTATGGCTACACCTTC
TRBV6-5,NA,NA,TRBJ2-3,CASSYGLGGTDTQYF,TGTGCCAGCAGTTATGGCCTAGGAGGCACAGATACGCAGTATTTT
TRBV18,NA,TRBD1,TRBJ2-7,CASSPGQGAYEQYF,TGTGCCAGCTCACCGGGACAGGGGGCCTACGAGCAGTACTTC
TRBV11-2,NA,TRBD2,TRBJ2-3,CASSLEAGVGDTQYF,TGTGCCAGCAGCTTAGAGGCGGGAGTAGGAGATACGCAGTATTTT
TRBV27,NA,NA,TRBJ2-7,CASKVVGGAPYEQYF,TGTGCCAGCAAGGTTGTGGGGGGGGCGCCCTACGAGCAGTACTTC
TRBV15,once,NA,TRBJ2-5,CATRAGWESRETQYF,TGTGCCACCAGGGCCGGATGGGAGAGCAGGGAGACCCAGTACTTC
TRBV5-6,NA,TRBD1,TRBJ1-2,CASRPTGGSPGYTF,TGTGCCAGCAGGCCGACAGGGGGCTCTCCTGGCTACACCTTC
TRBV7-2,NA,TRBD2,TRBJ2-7,CASSLVVLRGGTSYEQYF,TGTGCCAGCAGCTTAGTGGTTTTGCGGGGGGGAACCTCCTACGAGCAGTACTTC
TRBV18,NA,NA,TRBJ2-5,CASSPLQQETQYF,TGTGCCAGCTCACCGCTGCAGCAAGAGACCCAGTACTTC
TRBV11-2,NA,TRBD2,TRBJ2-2,CASSLAGGFGELFF,TGTGCCAGCAGCTTAGCGGGAGGATTCGGGGAGCTGTTTTTT
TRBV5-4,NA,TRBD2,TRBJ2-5,CASNSRTSGQETQYF,TGTGCCAGCAACTCAAGGACTAGCGGCCAAGAGACCCAGTACTTC
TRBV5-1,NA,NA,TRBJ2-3,CASRLHTDTQYF,TGCGCCAGCAGATTGCACACAGATACGCAGTATTTT
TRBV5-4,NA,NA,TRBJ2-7,CASSPGTYTSYEQYF,TGTGCCAGCAGCCCAGGGACTTATACCTCCTACGAGCAGTACTTC
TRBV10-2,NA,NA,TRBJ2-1,CASSRQAYNEQFF,TGCGCCAGCAGTCGACAGGCCTACAATGAGCAGTTCTTC
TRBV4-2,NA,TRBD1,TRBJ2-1,CASSRGQGGFNEQFF,TGTGCCAGCAGTCGTGGACAGGGCGGATTCAATGAGCAGTTCTTC
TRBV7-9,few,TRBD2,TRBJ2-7,CASRGTSGRAYEQYF,TGTGCCAGCAGGGGGACTAGCGGGAGGGCCTACGAGCAGTACTTC
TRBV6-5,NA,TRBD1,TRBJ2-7,CASSRGQPLTYEQYF,TGTGCCAGCAGTAGGGGACAGCCGCTAACCTACGAGCAGTACTTC
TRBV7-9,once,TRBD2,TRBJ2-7,CASSSGLAGGLYEQYF,TGTGCCAGCAGCTCAGGCTTAGCGGGAGGGCTCTACGAGCAGTACTTC
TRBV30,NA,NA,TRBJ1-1,CAWTGWHTEAFF,TGTGCCTGGACAGGGTGGCACACTGAAGCTTTCTTT
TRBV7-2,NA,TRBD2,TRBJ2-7,CASSTGLAGGYEQYF,TGTGCCAGCAGCACGGGACTAGCGGGAGGATACGAGCAGTACTTC
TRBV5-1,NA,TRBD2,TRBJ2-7,CASSLVGGRPHEQYF,TGCGCCAGCAGCTTGGTCGGCGGGAGGCCTCACGAGCAGTACTTC
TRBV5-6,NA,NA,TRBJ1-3,CASSLAGSYLQRSGNTIYF,TGTGCCAGCAGCTTGGCCGGTTCATACCTGCAACGCTCTGGAAACACCATATATTTT
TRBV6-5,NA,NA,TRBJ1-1,CASSPPGFGMEAFF,TGTGCCAGCAGTCCCCCGGGCTTCGGGATGGAGGCTTTCTTT
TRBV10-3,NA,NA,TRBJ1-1,CAITNFREAFF,TGTGCCATCACCAACTTCAGGGAAGCTTTCTTT
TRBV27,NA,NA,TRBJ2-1,CASGSRGPYNEQFF,TGTGCCAGCGGGTCTCGTGGGCCCTACAATGAGCAGTTCTTC
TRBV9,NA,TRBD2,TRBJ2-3,CASSAGGFTDTQYF,TGTGCCAGCAGCGCGGGGGGATTCACAGATACGCAGTATTTT
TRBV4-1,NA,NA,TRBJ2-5,CASSHYGRGQYQETQYF,TGCGCCAGCAGCCACTATGGAAGGGGCCAATACCAAGAGACCCAGTACTTC
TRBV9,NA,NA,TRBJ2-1,CASSVDGNEQFF,TGTGCCAGCAGCGTAGACGGTAATGAGCAGTTCTTC
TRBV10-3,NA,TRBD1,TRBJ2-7,CAISDLGQISYEQYF,TGTGCCATCAGTGACCTGGGACAGATTTCCTACGAGCAGTACTTC
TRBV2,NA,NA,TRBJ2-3,CASSVDGSAGDTQYF,TGTGCCAGCAGCGTGGACGGGAGTGCTGGAGATACGCAGTATTTT
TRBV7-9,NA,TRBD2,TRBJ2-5,CASSLGGLAKETQYF,TGTGCCAGCAGCTTAGGGGGACTAGCGAAAGAGACCCAGTACTTC
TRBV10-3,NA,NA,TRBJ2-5,CAISRQPVQETQYF,TGTGCCATCAGTAGACAGCCCGTCCAAGAGACCCAGTACTTC
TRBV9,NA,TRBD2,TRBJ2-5,CASSVVGRGNTETQYF,TGTGCCAGCAGCGTAGTCGGGCGGGGGAATACGGAGACCCAGTACTTC
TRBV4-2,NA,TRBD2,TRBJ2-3,CASSSRSGSVSTDTQYF,TGTGCCAGCAGCTCCCGTAGCGGGAGTGTTAGTACAGATACGCAGTATTTT
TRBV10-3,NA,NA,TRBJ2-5,CAISVGAWETQYF,TGTGCCATCAGTGTAGGGGCGTGGGAGACCCAGTACTTC
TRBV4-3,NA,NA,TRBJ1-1,CASSQIQSGTEAFF,TGCGCCAGCAGCCAAATCCAGTCTGGCACTGAAGCTTTCTTT
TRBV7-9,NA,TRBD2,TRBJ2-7,CASSSSSGRPEQYF,TGTGCCAGCAGCTCCTCTAGCGGGAGGCCCGAGCAGTACTTC
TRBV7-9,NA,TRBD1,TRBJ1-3,CASSPGGGNQNTIYF,TGTGCCAGCAGCCCCGGAGGGGGCAATCAAAACACCATATATTTT
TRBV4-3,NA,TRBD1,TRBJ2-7,CASSLGQGSEQYF,TGCGCCAGCAGCCTCGGACAGGGGAGCGAGCAGTACTTC
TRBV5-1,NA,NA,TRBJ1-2,CASGLDSPNYGYTF,TGCGCCAGCGGATTGGACAGCCCGAACTATGGCTACACCTTC